These 5 T cell receptor beta chains were sequenced from one sample in a study of blood T cell repertoires in COVID-19. The protocol was immunoSEQ multiplex PCR, while the TCRdb copy is restricted to in-frame clones and leaves out a portion. The table has some 200,000 clones, 86% seen once; the top ten hold approximately 6%. Input material: peripheral blood. The receptors were gathered from a man older than 75 with acute or convalescent COVID-19.

The gene calls are TRBV6-6 and TRBJ2-7; D possibly uses TRBD1 or TRBD2 (10 bases each). The germline V and J ends were trimmed by 5 bases and 3 bases, with 26 bases remaining between them. In germline, CDR1 is MNHNY, CDR2 SVGAGI (reference sequence). This CDR3 is built from 18 residues. This chain's CDR3 is CASSLGQGVSSGSYEQYF. CDR3 nucleotides: TGTGCCAGCAGTCTCGGACAGGGGGTATCTAGCGGGAGCTACGAGCAGTACTTC.

The chain recombines TRBV5-4 with TRBJ2-1; 8 nucleotides agree with TRBD2. Trimming took 4 bases from V and 10 from J; bases not matched to a gene: 10. Germline CDR1 is SGHNT and CDR2 is YYREEE (reference sequence). The CDR3 extends over 14 amino acids. The CDR3 nucleotides are TGTGCCAGCAGCCAGTTCAGCGGGAGCGGGGAGCAGTTCTTC. It yields the protein CASSQFSGSGEQFF. The full variable domain, in which reference TRBV5-4 and TRBJ2-1 provide the parts outside the CDR3, is ETGVTQSPTHLIKTRGQQVTLRCSSQSGHNTVSWYQQALGQGPQFIFQYYREEENGRGNFPPRFSGLQFPNYSSELNVNALELDDSALYLCASSQFSGSGEQFFGPGTRLTVL.

This chain uses TRBV12-5 with TRBJ1-1; weak D call: TRBD1 (6 bases). V lost 5 bases and J 6 bases, leaving 13 bases between the germline ends. The CDR3 extends over 13 amino acids. Germline V CDR1 and CDR2: LGHNT, FRNRAP. In nucleotides, the CDR3 is TGTGCTAGTGGTATTCAGGGGATCGCTGAAGCTTTCTTT. Its translation is CASGIQGIAEAFF.

V gene TRBV30 combines with J gene TRBJ2-7; the match to TRBD2 covers 8 bases. The CDR3 spans 14 residues. The J segment lost 5 bases and the V segment lost 1 base, leaving 7 bases of the junction unmatched. CDR1 and CDR2 from the germline V gene are GTSNPN and SVGIG (reference sequence). The CDR3 here is CAWSESGSSHEQYF. The CDR3, as DNA: TGTGCCTGGAGTGAGAGCGGGAGTAGCCACGAGCAGTACTTC.

This chain uses TRBV11-2 with TRBJ2-1; 12 bases align to TRBD2. Germline CDR1 reads SGHAT; CDR2 reads FQNNGV. The CDR3 contains 16 residues. V was clipped by 5 bases and J by 5 bases; unmatched bases: 7. DNA for the CDR3: TGTGCCAGCAGCCCAGTCGGACTAGCGGGAAACAATGAGCAGTTCTTC. This sequence encodes CASSPVGLAGNNEQFF.